The clone carrying this TCR beta chain showed up just a few times. Its antigen is as yet unknown. Alongside a J-beta primer mix, a sample-barcoded 5' primer served in a second PCR lasting roughly 6 to 11 cycles. TCRdb reanalysed the 5' RACE reads using MiXCR and keeps one entry per CDR3 protein. The data show 650,000 to 800,000 distinct CDR3 sequences, with around two fifths seen just once and about a fifth held by the top ten. Germline V CDR1 and CDR2: SGHTA, FQGNSA. The CDR3 consists of 15 residues. Trimming took off 0 bases at V and 3 bases at J, with 6 bases between the two ends. This sample is drawn from a study of blood T cells in healthy people across ages. General study results and limits: Long-lived and aged donors differed, with more naive CD4+ cells and higher diversity in the long-lived. Diversity of TCR beta per million T cells declined in a roughly linear way with age. Possibly, changes in expanded clonotypes were confounded because donor CMV status was unknown.

The sequence was collected from a man between 60 and 70 years old in good health. The chain has TRBV7-2 and TRBJ2-6; D unclear. The sequencing sample was made of blood. The CDR3 nucleotides are TGTGCCAGCAGCTTAGCGTATGGTGGGGCCAACGTCCTGACTTTC. Its translation: CASSLAYGGANVLTF.